The 7 T cell receptor beta chains given below trace back to one sample, sequenced in a study of somatic mutations in cytotoxic T cells in rheumatoid arthritis. The protocol was immunoSEQ multiplex PCR, while the TCRdb copy is restricted to in-frame clones and leaves out a portion. The repertoire has thousands of clones, less than 80% of them found once; the top ten carry 30% to 45%. Input material: CD8+ T cells sorted from blood. The receptors come from a woman aged 45-59 years in good health.

A few counts support this clone. The chain has TRBV10-2 and TRBJ2-7; TRBD1 aligns across 10 bases. The CDR3 loop spans 17 amino acids. V trimming: 2 bases; J trimming: 3 bases; junction bases outside the gene matches: 10. Germline assignment: CDR1 WSHSY and CDR2 SAAADI. Here the CDR3 DNA reads TGCGCCAGCAGTGAGGATCCCCGGGACAGGGGAAACTACGAGCAGTACTTC. It translates to CASSEDPRDRGNYEQYF.

This chain joins TRBV4-1 and TRBJ2-1, with D hard to call. CDR3 length equals 14 residues. Trimming took 0 bases from V and 6 from J, leaving 9 bases between them. Germline V CDR1 and CDR2: MGHRA, YSYEKL. CDR3 sequence (DNA): TGCGCCAGCAGCCAAGATATTAGCATCAATGAGCAGTTCTTC. Protein sequence: CASSQDISINEQFF.

The chain is built from TRBV30 and TRBJ2-7, with TRBD1 identical over 9 bases. CDR3 length: 15 amino acids. CDR1 and CDR2 (germline): GTSNPN, SVGIG (reference sequence). Trimming removed 5 bases from V and 0 bases from J; junction bases left unmatched: 8. CDR3 region: CAWGGGDRVSYEQYF. The CDR3 DNA is TGTGCCTGGGGAGGTGGGGACAGGGTCTCCTACGAGCAGTACTTC.

The chain couples TRBV14 to TRBJ1-2, with TRBD1 as a possible D gene (5 bases). Germline CDR1 is SGHDN and CDR2 is FVKESK. Trimming shortened V by 3 bases and J by 3 bases, and 14 bases separated the two germline ends. The CDR3 contains 15 residues. The CDR3 loop reads CASSHREGTYYGYTF. The CDR3 bases are TGTGCCAGCAGCCACCGAGAGGGGACTTACTATGGCTACACCTTC.

The chain carries TRBV6-6 and TRBJ1-2; tentatively, D is TRBD1 (6 bases). V lost 6 bases, J lost 10 bases, and 15 bases lay in between. Germline CDR1 is MNHNY and CDR2 is SVGAGI (reference sequence). The CDR3 has 12 amino acids. The CDR3 sequence: CASREGGVDYTF. Here the CDR3 DNA reads TGTGCCAGCAGGGAAGGGGGGGTCGACTACACCTTC.

This clone was recorded a few times. The genes are TRBV21-1 and TRBJ2-5; whether TRBD1, the table's D call, matches the DNA was not checked. TRBV21-1 is noted as a pseudogene. This CDR3 comprises 16 residues. The CDR3 spells CASSKAWTGPQETQYF. In nucleotides, the CDR3 is TGTGCCAGCAGCAAAGCGTGGACAGGCCCCCAAGAGACCCAGTACTTC.

CDR3 bases: TGTGCCAGCAGCGCAACGGGAGGGGTAGACTCTGGAAACACCATATATTTT. Protein: CASSATGGVDSGNTIYF. This rearrangement joins TRBV7-3 to TRBJ1-3; TRBD1 is a possible D gene (5 bases). Germline V gives CDR1 SGHTA, CDR2 FQGTGA. The CDR3 runs 17 residues. The V end was cut by 5 bases, the J end by 0 bases, with 17 bases between.